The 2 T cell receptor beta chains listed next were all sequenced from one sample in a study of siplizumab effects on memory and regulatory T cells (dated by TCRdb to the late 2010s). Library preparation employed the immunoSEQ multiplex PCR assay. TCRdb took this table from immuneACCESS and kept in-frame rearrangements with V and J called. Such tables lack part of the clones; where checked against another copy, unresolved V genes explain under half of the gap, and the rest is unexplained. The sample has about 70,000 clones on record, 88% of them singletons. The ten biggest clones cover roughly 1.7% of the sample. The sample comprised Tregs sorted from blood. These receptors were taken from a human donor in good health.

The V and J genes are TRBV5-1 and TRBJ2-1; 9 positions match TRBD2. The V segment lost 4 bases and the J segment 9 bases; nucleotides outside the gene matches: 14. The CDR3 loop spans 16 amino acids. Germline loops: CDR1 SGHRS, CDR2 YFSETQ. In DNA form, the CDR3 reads TGCGCCAGCAGCCCTCAGACTAGCGGAAAACTGGGTGAGCAGTTCTTC. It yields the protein CASSPQTSGKLGEQFF.

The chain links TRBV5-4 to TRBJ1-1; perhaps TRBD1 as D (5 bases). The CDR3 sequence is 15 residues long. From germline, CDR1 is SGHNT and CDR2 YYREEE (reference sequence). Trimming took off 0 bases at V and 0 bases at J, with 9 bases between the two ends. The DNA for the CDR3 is TGTGCCAGCAGCTTGGGGGGCGGCGTGAACACTGAAGCTTTCTTT. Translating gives CASSLGGGVNTEAFF.